One TCR beta chain is described in this entry. The data derive from a study of blood T cell repertoires in COVID-19. Whole-study context: Samples representing acute and convalescent COVID-19 were sourced from the United States, Italy and Spain. T cells, B-cell-depleted T cells, or PBMCs provided the cDNA or gDNA that served as material.

Methods used by the authors: By means of reference gene primer amplification, nucleated cell counts were estimated. The repertoire was sequenced with immunoSEQ multiplex PCR; TCRdb's copy has only in-frame clones and lacks some. V, J and clone size reflect that table, while D and trimming were determined from the DNA. The sample gives roughly 110,000 clones, around 88% of which show up once; around 7% is in the top ten. This CDR3 is built from 13 residues. The V gene end was trimmed by 7 bases and the J gene end by 6 bases; junction bases not matched to a gene: 8. Germline CDR1 and CDR2: MDHEN and SYDVKM.

The specimen sequenced was peripheral blood. The rearrangement joins TRBV28 to TRBJ2-5, with TRBD1 matching over 7 bases. This clonotype was obtained from a man aged 45-65 years with active or convalescent COVID-19. CDR3 DNA: TGTGCCAGCAAACCGACAGGGAAACAGACCCAGTACTTC. This translates into CASKPTGKQTQYF. Variable domain in full (rest from reference TRBV28 and TRBJ2-5): DVKVTQSSRYLVKRTGEKVFLECVQDMDHENMFWYRQDPGLGLRLIYFSYDVKMKEKGDIPEGYSVSREKKERFSLILESASTNQTSMYLCASKPTGKQTQYFGPGTRLLVL.